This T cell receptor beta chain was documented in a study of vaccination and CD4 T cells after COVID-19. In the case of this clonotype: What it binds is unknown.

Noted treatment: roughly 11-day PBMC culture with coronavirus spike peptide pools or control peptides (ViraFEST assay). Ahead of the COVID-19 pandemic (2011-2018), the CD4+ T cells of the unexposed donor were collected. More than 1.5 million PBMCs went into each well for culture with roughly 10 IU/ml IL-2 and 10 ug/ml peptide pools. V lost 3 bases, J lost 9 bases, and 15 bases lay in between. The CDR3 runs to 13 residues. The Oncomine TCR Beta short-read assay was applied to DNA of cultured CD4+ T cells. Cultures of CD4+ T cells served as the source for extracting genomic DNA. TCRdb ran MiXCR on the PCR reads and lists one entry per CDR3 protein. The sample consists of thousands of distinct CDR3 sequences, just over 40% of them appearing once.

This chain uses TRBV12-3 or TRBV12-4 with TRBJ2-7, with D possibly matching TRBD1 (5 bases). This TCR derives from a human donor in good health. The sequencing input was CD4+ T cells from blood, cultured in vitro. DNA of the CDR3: TGTGCCAGCAGTTTGAGGCAGGGTGGTTGGCAGTACTTC. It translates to CASSLRQGGWQYF.